These T cell receptor beta chains were read from a single sample in a study of PD-L1 blockade in urothelial cancer. Clones were read by immunoSEQ multiplex PCR, and TCRdb kept only the in-frame ones, dropping some. Of 83,000 or so clones in the sample, less than 90% are singletons; the top ten hold under 9.5%. Here the sequenced sample was PBMCs, taken around atezolizumab (anti-PD-L1) treatment. The receptors stem from a man between 65 and 85 years old with urothelial cancer. Both conserved end residues are part of each CDR3. The D gene is left open where the match is weak. Rows may omit the clone size; those that give it use once, few, many or a size class.

CDR3aa: CASSDNWGVKEKLFF
CDR3nt: TGTGCCAGCAGTGACAATTGGGGGGTTAAGGAAAAACTGTTTTTT
len: 15
j_gene: TRBJ1-4
abundance: -
d_gene: -
v_gene: TRBV2

CDR3aa: CASSSGTGAYGYTF
CDR3nt: TGTGCCAGCAGCTCCGGGACAGGGGCCTATGGCTACACCTTC
len: 14
j_gene: TRBJ1-2
abundance: few
d_gene: TRBD1
v_gene: TRBV7-3

CDR3aa: CASSPTGRALNEKLFF
CDR3nt: TGTGCCAGTAGCCCGACAGGGAGAGCTCTTAATGAAAAACTGTTTTTT
len: 16
j_gene: TRBJ1-4
abundance: -
d_gene: TRBD1
v_gene: TRBV19

CDR3aa: CASSESGRGPQHF
CDR3nt: TGCGCCAGCAGTGAGTCGGGGAGAGGGCCCCAGCATTTT
len: 13
j_gene: TRBJ1-5
abundance: -
d_gene: -
v_gene: TRBV10-2

CDR3aa: CASSLVRGDVKETQYF
CDR3nt: TGTGCCAGCAGCTTAGTTCGGGGGGACGTGAAAGAGACCCAGTACTTC
len: 16
j_gene: TRBJ2-5
abundance: -
d_gene: TRBD2
v_gene: TRBV7-9

CDR3aa: CASSLTSGSHEQFF
CDR3nt: TGCGCCAGCAGCTTGACTAGCGGGAGCCATGAGCAGTTCTTC
len: 14
j_gene: TRBJ2-1
abundance: few
d_gene: TRBD2
v_gene: TRBV5-1

CDR3aa: CASSQGGDRANYGYTF
CDR3nt: TGTGCCAGCAGCCAGGGGGGAGACAGGGCGAACTATGGCTACACCTTC
len: 16
j_gene: TRBJ1-2
abundance: -
d_gene: TRBD1
v_gene: TRBV5-4

CDR3aa: CAISEAGTVYEQYF
CDR3nt: TGTGCCATCAGTGAGGCCGGGACAGTCTACGAGCAGTACTTC
len: 14
j_gene: TRBJ2-7
abundance: -
d_gene: TRBD1
v_gene: TRBV10-3

CDR3aa: CASSLGAGGYTF
CDR3nt: TGTGCCAGCAGCTTGGGGGCGGGTGGCTACACCTTC
len: 12
j_gene: TRBJ1-2
abundance: -
d_gene: -
v_gene: TRBV11-3

CDR3aa: CASSQDRSAEAFF
CDR3nt: TGCGCCAGCAGCCAAGATCGGTCCGCTGAAGCTTTCTTT
len: 13
j_gene: TRBJ1-1
abundance: -
d_gene: -
v_gene: TRBV4-3

CDR3aa: CASSQAGTGSQPQHF
CDR3nt: TGTGCCAGCAGCCAAGCCGGGACAGGGTCACAGCCCCAGCATTTT
len: 15
j_gene: TRBJ1-5
abundance: few
d_gene: TRBD1
v_gene: TRBV4-2

CDR3aa: CASSYGEFLDEQYF
CDR3nt: TGCGCCAGCAGCTATGGGGAGTTTTTGGACGAGCAGTACTTC
len: 14
j_gene: TRBJ2-7
abundance: -
d_gene: -
v_gene: TRBV5-1

CDR3aa: CASSSLTGSEQYF
CDR3nt: TGTGCCAGCAGCTCCCTAACCGGGTCCGAGCAGTACTTC
len: 13
j_gene: TRBJ2-7
abundance: -
d_gene: -
v_gene: TRBV7-9

CDR3aa: CASSPPGFTDTQYF
CDR3nt: TGTGCCAGCAGTCCGCCGGGATTCACAGATACGCAGTATTTT
len: 14
j_gene: TRBJ2-3
abundance: -
d_gene: -
v_gene: TRBV6-6

CDR3aa: CASKSGTGGEQYF
CDR3nt: TGTGCCAGCAAATCCGGGACAGGAGGCGAGCAGTACTTC
len: 13
j_gene: TRBJ2-7
abundance: few
d_gene: TRBD1
v_gene: TRBV2

CDR3aa: CASGLDRAEPFVEQFF
CDR3nt: TGTGCTAGTGGTTTGGACAGGGCGGAACCATTTGTTGAGCAGTTCTTC
len: 16
j_gene: TRBJ2-1
abundance: -
d_gene: -
v_gene: TRBV12-5

CDR3aa: CASSADRPNTGELFF
CDR3nt: TGTGCCAGCAGCGCCGACAGGCCGAACACCGGGGAGCTGTTTTTT
len: 15
j_gene: TRBJ2-2
abundance: -
d_gene: -
v_gene: TRBV9

CDR3aa: CASSIQRLGYQPQHF
CDR3nt: TGTGCCAGTAGTATCCAAAGACTCGGATATCAGCCCCAGCATTTT
len: 15
j_gene: TRBJ1-5
abundance: -
d_gene: -
v_gene: TRBV19

CDR3aa: CASSLDMNTEAFF
CDR3nt: TGTGCCAGCAGCTTAGATATGAACACTGAAGCTTTCTTT
len: 13
j_gene: TRBJ1-1
abundance: -
d_gene: -
v_gene: TRBV7-9

CDR3aa: CASSVEQGLSEQYF
CDR3nt: TGTGCCAGCAGCGTAGAACAGGGGTTGAGCGAGCAGTACTTC
len: 14
j_gene: TRBJ2-7
abundance: -
d_gene: TRBD1
v_gene: TRBV9

CDR3aa: CASSETANQETQYF
CDR3nt: TGTGCCAGCAGTGAAACAGCAAACCAAGAGACCCAGTACTTC
len: 14
j_gene: TRBJ2-5
abundance: -
d_gene: -
v_gene: TRBV2

CDR3aa: CASSHPSGSYEQYF
CDR3nt: TGCGCCAGCAGCCACCCTAGCGGGAGCTACGAGCAGTACTTC
len: 14
j_gene: TRBJ2-7
abundance: -
d_gene: TRBD2
v_gene: TRBV5-1

CDR3aa: CASSANYHRGLNTEAFF
CDR3nt: TGTGCCAGCAGCGCCAACTACCACAGGGGCCTGAACACTGAAGCTTTCTTT
len: 17
j_gene: TRBJ1-1
abundance: -
d_gene: TRBD1
v_gene: TRBV9

CDR3aa: CASRYSGELFF
CDR3nt: TGTGCCAGCCGGTACTCCGGGGAGCTGTTTTTT
len: 11
j_gene: TRBJ2-2
abundance: -
d_gene: -
v_gene: TRBV19

CDR3aa: CASSGPRVEAFF
CDR3nt: TGTGCCAGCAGTGGTCCGAGGGTTGAAGCTTTCTTT
len: 12
j_gene: TRBJ1-1
abundance: -
d_gene: -
v_gene: TRBV25-1

CDR3aa: CASSLGQGVGTGELFF
CDR3nt: TGTGCCAGCAGCTTGGGACAGGGGGTTGGCACCGGGGAGCTGTTTTTT
len: 16
j_gene: TRBJ2-2
abundance: -
d_gene: TRBD1
v_gene: TRBV13

CDR3aa: CASSHPQNPRTTSSYNEQFF
CDR3nt: TGCGCCAGCAGCCATCCTCAAAACCCCAGGACTACGAGCTCCTACAATGAGCAGTTCTTC
len: 20
j_gene: TRBJ2-1
abundance: -
d_gene: -
v_gene: TRBV4-1

CDR3aa: CASSLARENTEAFF
CDR3nt: TGTGCCAGCAGCTTGGCCAGGGAGAACACTGAAGCTTTCTTT
len: 14
j_gene: TRBJ1-1
abundance: -
d_gene: -
v_gene: TRBV5-5

CDR3aa: CASSLNRDSLYGYTF
CDR3nt: TGTGCCAGCAGCCTGAACCGGGACAGCCTCTATGGCTACACCTTC
len: 15
j_gene: TRBJ1-2
abundance: -
d_gene: TRBD1
v_gene: TRBV7-3

CDR3aa: CASSLKDRVDEQFF
CDR3nt: TGTGCCAGCAGCTTAAAAGACAGGGTGGATGAGCAGTTCTTC
len: 14
j_gene: TRBJ2-1
abundance: -
d_gene: TRBD1
v_gene: TRBV5-5

CDR3aa: CASSVDGQTYNEQFF
CDR3nt: TGTGCCAGCAGCGTAGACGGACAGACCTACAATGAGCAGTTCTTC
len: 15
j_gene: TRBJ2-1
abundance: -
d_gene: -
v_gene: TRBV9

CDR3aa: CASSPISGGSSYNEQFF
CDR3nt: TGTGCCAGCTCACCTATCAGCGGGGGGAGCTCCTACAATGAGCAGTTCTTC
len: 17
j_gene: TRBJ2-1
abundance: -
d_gene: TRBD2
v_gene: TRBV18

CDR3aa: CASSSSLAGETGELFF
CDR3nt: TGTGCCAGCAGTTCGAGTTTAGCGGGAGAGACCGGGGAGCTGTTTTTT
len: 16
j_gene: TRBJ2-2
abundance: -
d_gene: TRBD2
v_gene: TRBV4-2

CDR3aa: CASSRGQGAEETQYF
CDR3nt: TGTGCCAGCTCACGGGGACAGGGGGCGGAAGAGACCCAGTACTTC
len: 15
j_gene: TRBJ2-5
abundance: few
d_gene: TRBD1
v_gene: TRBV18

CDR3aa: CASSLYSRGETQYF
CDR3nt: TGTGCCAGCAGTTTATACTCCAGGGGGGAGACCCAGTACTTC
len: 14
j_gene: TRBJ2-5
abundance: -
d_gene: TRBD1
v_gene: TRBV27

CDR3aa: CASSQTGQVGEAFF
CDR3nt: TGCGCCAGCAGCCAAACCGGACAGGTGGGTGAAGCTTTCTTT
len: 14
j_gene: TRBJ1-1
abundance: -
d_gene: TRBD1
v_gene: TRBV5-1

CDR3aa: CASSLGNRVAETQYF
CDR3nt: TGTGCCAGCAGCTTGGGAAACAGGGTAGCGGAGACCCAGTACTTC
len: 15
j_gene: TRBJ2-5
abundance: -
d_gene: -
v_gene: TRBV5-8

CDR3aa: CASSGRVNTEAFF
CDR3nt: TGTGCCAGCAGCGGGAGGGTGAACACTGAAGCTTTCTTT
len: 13
j_gene: TRBJ1-1
abundance: -
d_gene: -
v_gene: TRBV7-2

CDR3aa: CASSPGTGHEQYF
CDR3nt: TGTGCCAGCAGCCCCGGCACAGGCCACGAGCAGTACTTC
len: 13
j_gene: TRBJ2-7
abundance: -
d_gene: -
v_gene: TRBV9

CDR3aa: CASSYSKGDDEKLFF
CDR3nt: TGTGCCAGCAGTTACTCGAAGGGGGACGATGAAAAACTGTTTTTT
len: 15
j_gene: TRBJ1-4
abundance: -
d_gene: -
v_gene: TRBV6-6

CDR3aa: CASSQDPGERTDTQYF
CDR3nt: TGTGCCAGCAGCCAAGATCCAGGGGAGCGCACAGATACGCAGTATTTT
len: 16
j_gene: TRBJ2-3
abundance: few
d_gene: -
v_gene: TRBV4-2

CDR3aa: CASSRDFSDTQYF
CDR3nt: TGCGCCAGCAGCAGGGACTTCTCAGATACGCAGTATTTT
len: 13
j_gene: TRBJ2-3
abundance: -
d_gene: -
v_gene: TRBV5-1

CDR3aa: CAISRQVGASYGYTF
CDR3nt: TGTGCCATCAGCCGACAGGTCGGCGCTAGCTATGGCTACACCTTC
len: 15
j_gene: TRBJ1-2
abundance: -
d_gene: -
v_gene: TRBV10-3

CDR3aa: CASSLGPSPDTQYF
CDR3nt: TGTGCCAGCAGCTTAGGGCCTAGTCCAGATACGCAGTATTTT
len: 14
j_gene: TRBJ2-3
abundance: -
d_gene: -
v_gene: TRBV7-9

CDR3aa: CASSGRDRGRTNEKLFF
CDR3nt: TGTGCCAGCAGCGGACGGGACAGGGGAAGAACTAATGAAAAACTGTTTTTT
len: 17
j_gene: TRBJ1-4
abundance: -
d_gene: TRBD1
v_gene: TRBV7-9

CDR3aa: CASSGLAGYTGELFF
CDR3nt: TGTGCCAGCAGTGGACTAGCGGGGTACACCGGGGAGCTGTTTTTT
len: 15
j_gene: TRBJ2-2
abundance: few
d_gene: TRBD2
v_gene: TRBV2

CDR3aa: CSALDRVAFF
CDR3nt: TGCAGTGCTCTTGACAGGGTGGCTTTCTTT
len: 10
j_gene: TRBJ1-1
abundance: -
d_gene: TRBD1
v_gene: TRBV20-1

CDR3aa: CATSLAGGSTDTQYF
CDR3nt: TGTGCCACCAGCCTGGCGGGGGGCAGCACAGATACGCAGTATTTT
len: 15
j_gene: TRBJ2-3
abundance: few
d_gene: TRBD2
v_gene: TRBV15

CDR3aa: CASSQDGTSFNEQFF
CDR3nt: TGCGCCAGCAGCCAAGATGGGACTAGTTTCAATGAGCAGTTCTTC
len: 15
j_gene: TRBJ2-1
abundance: -
d_gene: TRBD2
v_gene: TRBV4-1

CDR3aa: CASSLDFPGSPLHF
CDR3nt: TGTGCCAGCAGCTTAGATTTTCCAGGATCACCCCTCCACTTT
len: 14
j_gene: TRBJ1-6
abundance: few
d_gene: -
v_gene: TRBV11-2

CDR3aa: CASSDRDQPQHF
CDR3nt: TGTGCCAGCAGCGACAGGGATCAGCCCCAGCATTTT
len: 12
j_gene: TRBJ1-5
abundance: -
d_gene: TRBD1
v_gene: TRBV6-5

CDR3aa: CASSLERLGEQYF
CDR3nt: TGTGCCAGCAGCTTGGAACGGCTCGGGGAGCAGTACTTC
len: 13
j_gene: TRBJ2-7
abundance: -
d_gene: -
v_gene: TRBV5-4

CDR3aa: CASSLSQAAFVDEQYF
CDR3nt: TGTGCCAGCAGCTTGAGTCAGGCAGCCTTCGTGGACGAGCAGTACTTC
len: 16
j_gene: TRBJ2-7
abundance: -
d_gene: -
v_gene: TRBV5-5

CDR3aa: CASSSRGTQYF
CDR3nt: TGTGCCAGCAGCTCACGGGGGACCCAGTACTTC
len: 11
j_gene: TRBJ2-5
abundance: -
d_gene: -
v_gene: TRBV9

CDR3aa: CASSQEGQGFAEAFF
CDR3nt: TGCGCCAGCAGCCAAGAAGGTCAGGGGTTTGCTGAAGCTTTCTTT
len: 15
j_gene: TRBJ1-1
abundance: -
d_gene: -
v_gene: TRBV4-1

CDR3aa: CASSQGGRAPNYEQYF
CDR3nt: TGTGCCAGCAGCCAGGGGGGCAGGGCACCGAACTACGAGCAGTACTTC
len: 16
j_gene: TRBJ2-7
abundance: -
d_gene: -
v_gene: TRBV11-1

CDR3aa: CASSLVGTGGPVGTQYF
CDR3nt: TGTGCCAGCAGCTTAGTGGGGACGGGAGGGCCGGTCGGTACCCAGTACTTC
len: 17
j_gene: TRBJ2-5
abundance: once
d_gene: TRBD2
v_gene: TRBV7-2

CDR3aa: CASSPYDGSSYNEQFF
CDR3nt: TGTGCCAGCAGCCCCTATGACGGGAGCTCCTACAATGAGCAGTTCTTC
len: 16
j_gene: TRBJ2-1
abundance: -
d_gene: -
v_gene: TRBV14